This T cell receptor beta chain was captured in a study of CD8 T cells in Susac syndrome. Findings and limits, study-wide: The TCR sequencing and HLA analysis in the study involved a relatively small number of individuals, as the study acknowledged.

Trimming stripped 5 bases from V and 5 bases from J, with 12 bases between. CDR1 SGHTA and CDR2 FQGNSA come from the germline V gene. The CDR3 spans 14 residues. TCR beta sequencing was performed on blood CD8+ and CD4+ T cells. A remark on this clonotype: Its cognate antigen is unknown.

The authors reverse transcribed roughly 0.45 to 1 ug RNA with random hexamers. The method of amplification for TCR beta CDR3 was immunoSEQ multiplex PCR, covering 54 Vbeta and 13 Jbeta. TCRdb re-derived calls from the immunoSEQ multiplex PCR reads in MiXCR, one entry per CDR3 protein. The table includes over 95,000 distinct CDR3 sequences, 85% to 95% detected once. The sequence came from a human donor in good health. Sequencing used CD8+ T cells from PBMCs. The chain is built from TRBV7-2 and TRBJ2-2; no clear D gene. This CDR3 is CASSPNDGTGELFF. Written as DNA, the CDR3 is TGTGCCAGCAGCCCCAACGACGGGACCGGGGAGCTGTTTTTT.